This T cell receptor beta chain is from a study of blood T cell repertoires in COVID-19. On the study more broadly: T cells, B-cell-depleted T cells, or PBMCs supplied cDNA or gDNA.

Losses at the gene ends were 8 bases for V and 3 bases for J; bases not matched to a gene: 6. CDR3 length: 14 residues. Germline values: CDR1 MNHEY, CDR2 SVGAGI. Under the authors' procedure: Quantification of nucleated cells was approximated via reference gene primer amplification. TCRdb's table, derived via immunoSEQ multiplex PCR, lists solely in-frame clones and lacks some. D and trimming were read from the DNA, whereas the V and J calls and clone size are those reported in that table. The sample yields about 78,000 clones, about 89% seen once. The sample was peripheral blood. The chain employs TRBV6-5 and TRBJ2-2; TRBD1 agrees at 7 bases. The origin of this receptor is a man in his fifties or sixties with active or convalescent COVID-19. The CDR3 bases are TGTGCCAGCTATTCGGGACAGTACACCGGGGAGCTGTTTTTT. Translation gives CASYSGQYTGELFF.